The clone carrying this T cell receptor beta chain occurred a few times. This specimen comes from a study of spatial heterogeneity in lung cancer. TCRdb reprocessed the 5' RACE reads with MiXCR, giving one entry per CDR3 protein. This sample has about 95,000 distinct CDR3 sequences, with around 9% found just once. The germline V and J ends were trimmed by 2 bases and 1 base, with 10 bases remaining between them. This CDR3 has 15 residues. From germline, CDR1 is MDHEN and CDR2 SYDVKM. Noted time point: sample taken at primary tumor resection. Tumor, nontumor lung or frozen PBMC supplied whole RNA, sequenced without sorting. There were around 72 donors, all of them untreated patients with early-stage non-small cell lung cancer.

Sample: PBMCs, taken at surgery. The V call is TRBV28, the J call TRBJ2-3; D not resolved. This clonotype was obtained from a male donor with early-stage non-small cell lung cancer. DNA of the CDR3: TGTGCCAGCAGTTTAATTCAGATGGGCACAGATACGCAGTATTTT. It encodes CASSLIQMGTDTQYF.